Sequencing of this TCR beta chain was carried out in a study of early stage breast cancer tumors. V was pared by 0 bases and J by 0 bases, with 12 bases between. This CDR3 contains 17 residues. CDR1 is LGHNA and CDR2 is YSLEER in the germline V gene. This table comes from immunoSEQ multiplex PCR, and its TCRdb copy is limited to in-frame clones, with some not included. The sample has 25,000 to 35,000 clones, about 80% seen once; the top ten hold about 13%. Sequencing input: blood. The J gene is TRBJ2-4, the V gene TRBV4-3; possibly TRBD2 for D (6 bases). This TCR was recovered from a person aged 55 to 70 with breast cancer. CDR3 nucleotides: TGCGCCAGCAGCCAAGATTACGGGACTTTAGCCAAAAACATTCAGTACTTC. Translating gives CASSQDYGTLAKNIQYF.